This is a list of T cell receptor beta chains from one sample in a study of blood T cell repertoires in COVID-19. Sequencing was performed with immunoSEQ multiplex PCR; in TCRdb, only in-frame clones are kept and a portion is missing. The sample shows approximately 100,000 clones, just under 90% of them seen only once. Input material: peripheral blood. These receptors originate from a human donor in a cohort sampled during active COVID-19. CDR3s include the opening cysteine and the closing phenylalanine or tryptophan. The D gene is left open where the match is weak. Size tells how often a clone was seen (once, few, many) or the class of an expanded clone, and some rows leave it out.

D gene,clone size,V gene,CDR3 length,J gene,CDR3 protein,CDR3 DNA
-,-,TRBV20-1,11,TRBJ1-2,CSASAEGGYTF,TGCAGTGCCTCAGCGGAGGGTGGCTACACCTTC
-,-,TRBV19,12,TRBJ1-2,CASITPGYGYTF,TGTGCCAGTATCACCCCAGGGTATGGCTACACCTTC
-,once,TRBV7-8,15,TRBJ2-2,CASSPRRENTGELFF,TGTGCCAGCAGCCCGAGGCGGGAGAACACCGGGGAGCTGTTTTTT
-,-,TRBV24-1,16,TRBJ2-3,CATSDFYGEGTDTQYF,TGTGCCACCAGTGATTTTTATGGGGAGGGCACAGATACGCAGTATTTT
-,-,TRBV19,15,TRBJ2-2,CASSISGAYTGELFF,TGTGCCAGTAGTATATCAGGGGCCTACACCGGGGAGCTGTTTTTT
TRBD1,few,TRBV7-3,15,TRBJ1-2,CASRPHPGQGSGYTF,TGTGCCAGCAGACCACACCCGGGACAGGGTTCTGGCTACACCTTC
TRBD1,-,TRBV4-1,14,TRBJ1-1,CASSQSNRGRDGFF,TGCGCCAGCAGCCAGTCTAACAGGGGCCGGGATGGTTTCTTT
TRBD1,-,TRBV6-5,14,TRBJ1-1,CASGLQGASTEAFF,TGTGCCAGCGGACTACAGGGGGCAAGCACTGAAGCTTTCTTT
TRBD1,-,TRBV18,15,TRBJ2-3,CASSPRPGGADTQYF,TGTGCCAGCTCACCACGGCCAGGGGGCGCAGATACGCAGTATTTT
-,-,TRBV28,15,TRBJ1-2,CASSPHPPTGYGYTF,TGTGCCAGCAGTCCCCACCCACCAACGGGGTATGGCTACACCTTC
-,-,TRBV7-3,19,TRBJ2-3,CASSPILGRRFARTDTQYF,TGTGCCAGCAGCCCAATACTAGGGAGACGCTTTGCACGCACAGATACGCAGTATTTT
TRBD1,-,TRBV5-4,14,TRBJ1-2,CASSRTGESDGYTF,TGTGCCAGCAGCCGGACAGGGGAGTCGGATGGCTACACCTTC
TRBD1,-,TRBV11-3,17,TRBJ1-2,CASSLDRSWRGPDGYTF,TGTGCCAGCAGCTTAGATCGGTCTTGGAGGGGGCCCGACGGCTACACCTTC
-,once,TRBV2,12,TRBJ1-2,CASSDGTRGYTF,TGTGCCAGCAGTGATGGGACACGTGGCTACACCTTC
TRBD1,once,TRBV3-1/TRBV3-2,14,TRBJ1-2,CASSHLTGTDGYTF,TGTGCCAGCAGCCACTTAACAGGGACAGATGGCTACACCTTC
-,-,TRBV20-1,14,TRBJ2-7,CSASIPPQHYEQYF,TGCAGTGCTAGTATCCCCCCCCAACACTACGAGCAGTACTTC
-,few,TRBV7-3,15,TRBJ1-4,CASSPTDRPGEKLFF,TGTGCCAGCAGCCCGACCGACAGGCCCGGTGAAAAACTGTTTTTT
TRBD2,-,TRBV3-1/TRBV3-2,17,TRBJ2-7,CASSRNSPSGRWHEQYF,TGTGCCAGCAGCCGGAACTCGCCTAGCGGGAGGTGGCACGAGCAGTACTTC
TRBD2,-,TRBV4-3,17,TRBJ2-3,CASSQDLGLASTDTQYF,TGCGCCAGCAGCCAAGATTTGGGACTAGCGAGCACAGATACGCAGTATTTT
-,-,TRBV19,15,TRBJ1-2,CASSATRQLFYGYTF,TGTGCCAGTAGTGCAACCCGACAGTTATTCTATGGCTACACCTTC
TRBD1,-,TRBV7-8,14,TRBJ2-2,CASSSGGWTGELFF,TGTGCCAGCAGCTCAGGGGGTTGGACCGGGGAGCTGTTTTTT
-,-,TRBV4-3,18,TRBJ2-7,CASSQTTENIGGSYEQYF,TGCGCCAGCAGCCAGACAACAGAGAATATTGGAGGGTCCTACGAGCAGTACTTC
TRBD2,once,TRBV7-2,18,TRBJ2-1,CASSLRLAGGGTYNEQFF,TGTGCCAGCAGCTTAAGACTAGCGGGAGGAGGTACCTACAATGAGCAGTTCTTC
TRBD1,-,TRBV14,13,TRBJ2-7,CASSQGQGGEQYF,TGTGCCAGCAGCCAGGGACAGGGGGGCGAGCAGTACTTC
-,once,TRBV6-2/TRBV6-3,12,TRBJ1-2,CASSLSSYGYTF,TGTGCCAGCAGTCTCTCTAGCTATGGCTACACCTTC
-,-,TRBV6-5,13,TRBJ2-7,CASSSDSFYEQYF,TGTGCCAGCAGTAGCGACAGTTTCTACGAGCAGTACTTC
-,few,TRBV3-1/TRBV3-2,12,TRBJ2-7,CASSYRVYEQYF,TGTGCCAGCAGTTACAGGGTCTACGAGCAGTACTTC
TRBD2,-,TRBV19,14,TRBJ2-5,CASSIGAGAETQYF,TGTGCCAGTAGTATCGGAGCGGGAGCAGAGACCCAGTACTTC
-,once,TRBV5-6,13,TRBJ2-7,CASSPTGQGEQYF,TGTGCCAGCAGCCCCACGGGCCAGGGCGAGCAGTACTTC
TRBD1,-,TRBV6-5,15,TRBJ2-7,CASSNIDRGLYEQYF,TGTGCCAGCAGTAACATCGACAGGGGCCTCTACGAGCAGTACTTC
TRBD1,-,TRBV19,12,TRBJ2-1,CASRFQGASQFF,TGTGCCAGTAGATTTCAGGGGGCTTCACAGTTCTTC
-,-,TRBV7-3,13,TRBJ1-1,CASSLTGGPEAFF,TGTGCCAGCAGCCTAACGGGAGGGCCTGAAGCTTTCTTT
TRBD1,-,TRBV28,14,TRBJ2-7,CASSRTGGFYEQYF,TGTGCCAGCAGCAGGACAGGGGGCTTCTACGAGCAGTACTTC
TRBD2,-,TRBV7-2,16,TRBJ2-7,CASSLSLAGDFYEQYF,TGTGCCAGCAGCTTATCCCTAGCGGGAGACTTCTACGAGCAGTACTTC
TRBD2,-,TRBV10-3,12,TRBJ2-1,CAISDGRHEQFF,TGTGCCATCAGTGACGGGAGGCATGAGCAGTTCTTC
-,-,TRBV2,14,TRBJ1-1,CASTAGPQNTEAFF,TGTGCCAGCACCGCAGGGCCGCAAAACACTGAAGCTTTCTTT
TRBD1,-,TRBV9,16,TRBJ2-7,CASSVAPTGSSYEQYF,TGTGCCAGCAGCGTAGCTCCGACAGGGAGCTCCTACGAGCAGTACTTC
-,-,TRBV27,14,TRBJ2-7,CASSPRRGSREQYF,TGTGCCAGCAGTCCCCGACGAGGGAGTCGGGAGCAGTACTTC
-,-,TRBV10-3,15,TRBJ1-5,CAISEVDKVNQPQHF,TGTGCCATCAGTGAGGTAGACAAGGTCAATCAGCCCCAGCATTTT
-,-,TRBV7-2,12,TRBJ2-5,CASSPRQETQYF,TGTGCCAGCAGCCCCCGCCAAGAGACCCAGTACTTC